This T cell receptor beta chain was documented in a study of Ad26.COV2.S vaccination and SARS-CoV-2 variants. Whole-study context: Of the COV1001 trial arms, the Ad26.COV2.S arm included the donor.

This table comes from immunoSEQ multiplex PCR, and its TCRdb copy is limited to in-frame clones, with some not included. This sample has roughly 320,000 clones, with roughly 84% found just once. Points from the study as a whole: Higher spike-specific TCR breadth was found in vaccine recipients than in placebo recipients. After vaccination, reports described spike-specific CD8+ and CD4+ T cell responses as showing substantial breadth.

The CDR3 is 13 residues long. Germline CDR1 and CDR2: SGHNT and YENEEA. Trimming pared 5 bases from V and 10 bases from J, leaving 12 bases between. This clone turned up a few times. Its specificity is not known. Treatment given: around 19 received Ad26.COV2.S at low or high dose, single or two shots; 5 received placebo; per-sample allocation not given. Sampling was done on day 63 after the first vaccine or placebo injection. An 18-55-year-old adult in Boston served as donor. This chain joins TRBV11-3 and TRBJ1-6; D is unresolved. The receptor was isolated from a person between 18 and 65 years old who received the Ad26.COV2.S COVID-19 vaccine or a placebo. The sequencing here drew on peripheral blood, taken in a trial of Ad26.COV2.S vaccine versus placebo. CDR3 region: CASSRTRGSPLHF. Written as DNA, the CDR3 is TGTGCCAGCAGCCGAACCCGAGGATCACCCCTCCACTTT.